The 15 T cell receptor beta chains below were found in one sample sequenced in a study of blood T cell repertoires in COVID-19. The repertoire was sequenced with immunoSEQ multiplex PCR; TCRdb's copy has only in-frame clones and lacks some. This sample carries over 250,000 clones, over 75% of them seen once, and the ten largest clones take 2.4%. What was sequenced was PBMCs or T cells enriched from blood (not recorded which). The receptors were sampled from a young woman who had recovered from COVID-19.

The chain links TRBV5-4 to TRBJ1-4; D is possibly TRBD1 (6 bases). The CDR3 is 15 residues long. The V gene's germline CDR1 is SGHNT and CDR2 YYREEE (reference sequence). V was trimmed by 5 bases and J by 2 bases, leaving 13 bases between them. Written as DNA, the CDR3 is TGTGCCAGCAGTTCACAGGGCTTGACTAATGAAAAACTGTTTTTT. Encoded protein: CASSSQGLTNEKLFF.

The chain couples TRBV4-2 to TRBJ2-6, with 15 bases matching TRBD2. V shed 2 bases, J shed 0 bases, and the junction held 8 bases outside the gene matches. The CDR3 sequence is 21 residues long. CDR1 LGHNA and CDR2 YNFKEQ come from the germline V gene. The CDR3 nucleotides read TGTGCCAGCAGCCAACGAGGACTAGCGGGGGGGATTCCCTCTGGGGCCAACGTCCTGACTTTC. It yields the protein CASSQRGLAGGIPSGANVLTF.

The CDR3 sequence: CASSRQGYQPQHF. The CDR3 DNA reads as TGTGCCAGCAGTCGTCAGGGATATCAGCCCCAGCATTTT. J is TRBJ1-5 and V is TRBV27, with a weak D call TRBD1 (5 bases). Germline assignment: CDR1 MNHEY and CDR2 SMNVEV (reference sequence). Between the trimmed V and J ends, which lost 5 bases and 5 bases, there was a span of 10 bases. This CDR3 spans 13 amino acids.

The chain uses TRBV5-1 and TRBJ1-1; 8 positions match TRBD1. After removal of 3 bases from V and 5 bases from J, the junction contained 9 bases not matched to a gene. The CDR3 length is 15 residues. CDR1 and CDR2 from the germline V gene are SGHRS and YFSETQ. The CDR3 here is CASSSRTGSVTEAFF. CDR3 coding DNA: TGCGCCAGCAGCTCTCGGACAGGGTCGGTTACTGAAGCTTTCTTT.

The rearrangement joins TRBV7-2 to TRBJ2-1; 7 bases match TRBD2. Germline V gene lookup returns CDR1 SGHTA and CDR2 FQGNSA. CDR3 length equals 17 residues. The trim removed 5 bases at V and 3 bases at J, leaving 13 bases unmatched. The CDR3 spells CASSPPRTRSIYNEQFF. CDR3 coding DNA: TGTGCCAGCAGCCCACCGAGGACTAGAAGTATCTACAATGAGCAGTTCTTC. Looking up the rest from reference TRBV7-2 and TRBJ2-1 gives the full variable domain: GAGVSQSPSNKVTEKGKDVELRCDPISGHTALYWYRQSLGQGLEFLIYFQGNSAPDKSGLPSDRFSAERTGGSVSTLTIQRTQQEDSAVYLCASSPPRTRSIYNEQFFGPGTRLTVL.

The chain links TRBV9 to TRBJ2-3; D may be TRBD2 (5 bases). Germline V gene data show CDR1 as SGDLS and CDR2 as YYNGEE. V lost 0 bases and J 9 bases, leaving 14 bases between the germline ends. This CDR3 contains 14 residues. The CDR3 protein is CASSVGLDFQTQYF. CDR3 nucleotides: TGTGCCAGCAGCGTAGGCCTGGACTTTCAGACGCAGTATTTT.

The rearrangement uses TRBV28 and TRBJ2-3, with D unresolved. CDR1 is MDHEN, CDR2 SYDVKM, per germline. V was clipped by 4 bases and J by 14 bases, with 16 bases between them. CDR3 size: 12 residues. CDR3 loop: CASSYASVSPYF. As DNA, the CDR3 is TGTGCCAGCAGTTACGCCTCAGTCTCTCCGTATTTT.

The J gene is TRBJ1-1, the V gene TRBV6-5; no clear D. The CDR3 has 15 residues. V lost 2 bases to trimming and J lost 6 bases, with 16 bases between them. Germline lookup yields CDR1 MNHEY and CDR2 SVGAGI. CDR3 in amino acids: CASSYMGGISAEAFF. The CDR3 region has the DNA TGTGCCAGCAGTTACATGGGAGGGATCAGCGCTGAAGCTTTCTTT.

The chain's CDR3 is CASSPDRASGNTIYF. In nucleotides, the CDR3 is TGTGCCAGCAGCCCGGACAGGGCGTCCGGAAACACCATATATTTT. The chain uses TRBV6-5 and TRBJ1-3; 8 nucleotides align to TRBD1. From germline, CDR1 is MNHEY and CDR2 SVGAGI. V lost 6 bases to trimming and J lost 4 bases; unmatched junction nucleotides: 8. The CDR3 has 15 amino acids.

The chain couples TRBV2 to TRBJ2-1; D ambiguous. The V end lost 11 bases, the J end lost 5 bases, and 13 bases lay between the germline ends. The CDR3 is 12 amino acids. Germline-derived CDR1 and CDR2 are SNHLY and FYNNEI. This chain's CDR3 is CAWRRPNNEQFF. In nucleotides, the CDR3 is TGTGCCTGGCGGCGCCCGAACAATGAGCAGTTCTTC.

The chain recombines TRBV6-5 with TRBJ1-1, with 9 bases fitting TRBD1. Germline V lookup: CDR1 MNHEY, CDR2 SVGAGI. This CDR3 is built from 14 residues. V lost 2 bases, J lost 7 bases, and 5 bases stayed unmatched. Written as DNA, the CDR3 is TGTGCCAGCAGTTACGGGACAGGGACAGGTGAAGCTTTCTTT. Protein: CASSYGTGTGEAFF.

The chain is built from TRBV30 and TRBJ1-1; D might be TRBD1 (6 bases). The CDR3 has 16 amino acids. The V end was cut by 4 bases, the J end by 4 bases, with 22 bases between. Germline CDR1 GTSNPN, CDR2 SVGIG (reference sequence). The CDR3 bases are TGTGCCTGGATCTCGGTCAGGGGAAGGGGGTTCACTGAAGCTTTCTTT. It translates to CAWISVRGRGFTEAFF.

The V and J genes are TRBV29-1 and TRBJ2-4; the D gene is possibly TRBD2 (5 bases). The germline gives CDR1 SQVTM, CDR2 ANQGSEA. V lost 4 bases to trimming and J lost 2 bases, with 9 bases between them. The CDR3 loop spans 13 amino acids. CDR3 bases: TGCAGCGTTGTTGGGGAGTCCAAAAACATTCAGTACTTC. This codes for CSVVGESKNIQYF.

This clone was observed a single time. J is TRBJ2-7 and V is TRBV6-2 or TRBV6-3, with D possibly TRBD1 on 6 matching bases. V dropped 2 bases and J dropped 3 bases, with 8 bases sitting between them. The CDR3 runs 13 residues. In germline, CDR1 is MNHEY, CDR2 SVGEGT. This chain's CDR3 is CASSYGDIYEQYF. The CDR3 nucleotides are TGTGCCAGCAGTTACGGGGACATCTACGAGCAGTACTTC.

CDR3 residues: CASSGTDGSGELFF. In DNA form, the CDR3 reads TGTGCCAGCAGTGGGACAGATGGGTCCGGGGAGCTGTTTTTT. The genes are TRBV9 and TRBJ2-2, with 7 nucleotides matching TRBD1. V was clipped by 5 bases and J by 6 bases; unmatched bases: 7. There are 14 residues in the CDR3. Germline loops: CDR1 SGDLS, CDR2 YYNGEE. The complete variable domain, with remaining parts taken from reference TRBV9 and TRBJ2-2, reads DSGVTQTPKHLITATGQRVTLRCSPRSGDLSVYWYQQSLDQGLQFLIQYYNGEERAKGNILERFSAQQFPDLHSELNLSSLELGDSALYFCASSGTDGSGELFFGEGSRLTVL.